Listed here is a single TCR beta chain. The CDR3 contains 14 residues. V lost 5 bases to trimming and J lost 0 bases, with 11 bases between them. Germline V gene lookup returns CDR1 SEHNR and CDR2 FQNEAQ (reference sequence). Source study methods: Nucleated cell number was recorded as an estimate derived from reference gene primer amplification. TCRdb's table, derived via immunoSEQ multiplex PCR, lists solely in-frame clones and lacks some. That table is the source of V, J and clone size, and D and trimming were worked out from the DNA. The table records hundreds of thousands of clones, around nine tenths of them present only once. The data originate from a study of blood T cell repertoires in COVID-19. Turning to the study itself: The study drew acute and convalescent COVID-19 samples from the United States, Italy and Spain. PBMCs, B-cell-depleted T cells, or T cells were the source of the cDNA or gDNA that made up the material.

This sequence was found in a woman in her forties or fifties with active or convalescent COVID-19. The sample consisted of peripheral blood. V is TRBV7-9 and J is TRBJ2-7; perhaps TRBD2 as D (5 bases). The CDR3 loop is CASSPGGYSYEQYF. The CDR3 region has the DNA TGTGCCAGCAGCCCCGGCGGGTACTCCTACGAGCAGTACTTC. Complete variable domain (other parts from reference TRBV7-9 and TRBJ2-7): DTGVSQNPRHKITKRGQNVTFRCDPISEHNRLYWYRQTLGQGPEFLTYFQNEAQLEKSRLLSDRFSAERPKGSFSTLEIQRTEQGDSAMYLCASSPGGYSYEQYFGPGTRLTVT.